A selection of T cell receptor beta chains follows, all from one sample in a study of shared clonotypes between healthy human individuals. TCRdb keeps only in-frame clones here, not all; method: immunoSEQ multiplex PCR. The sample shows about 520,000 clones, about 96% of them seen only once. Sequenced: naive CD4+ T cells sorted from blood. The receptors stem from a woman in her thirties in good health. The CDR3 runs from the conserved cysteine through the conserved F or W.

j_call v_call cdr3_length cdr3_aa
TRBJ2-4 TRBV4-1 16 CASSQGGQLAKNIQYF
TRBJ1-1 TRBV7-9 11 CASSLVEEAFF
TRBJ2-1 TRBV2 15 CASSEGAGSYNEQFF
TRBJ2-1 TRBV4-2 15 CASSQGLAGVSEQFF
TRBJ2-1 TRBV23-1 20 CASSQSTRTSGRLGYNEQFF
TRBJ2-7 TRBV6-1 16 CASSDQPDRVSGEQYF
TRBJ2-7 TRBV5-4 17 CASSDRDSTEQVYEQYF
TRBJ2-3 TRBV6-5 13 CASRGPPGDTQYF
TRBJ1-6 TRBV5-6 11 CASHNNSPLHF
TRBJ2-7 TRBV30 15 CAWSGGTGAAYEQYF
TRBJ2-7 TRBV18 12 CASSPTTYEQYF
TRBJ2-3 TRBV5-4 15 CASSLAGGYTDTQYF
TRBJ2-1 TRBV5-1 14 CASSLEIAANEQFF
TRBJ1-4 TRBV9 15 CASSVDGSRDEKLFF
TRBJ1-5 TRBV10-3 15 CAISDRDRGRQPQHF
TRBJ2-5 TRBV4-1 14 CASSQGTYQETQYF
TRBJ1-4 TRBV5-4 14 CASSPGPTNEKLFF
TRBJ2-1 TRBV28 14 CASSLPNSKDEQFF
TRBJ1-1 TRBV18 15 CASSQGQVTGTEAFF
TRBJ2-7 TRBV28 16 CASSLLGQGLSYEQYF
TRBJ2-7 TRBV19 13 CASRHSGSSEQYF
TRBJ2-3 TRBV28 15 CASRRDRGPTDTQYF
TRBJ2-4 TRBV29-1 13 CSVSTGTKNIQYF
TRBJ2-7 TRBV28 13 CATNRGRAYEQYF
TRBJ2-5 TRBV11-2 14 CASSSSGRAQTQYF
TRBJ2-2 TRBV5-1 15 CASSAVPGQGGELFF
TRBJ2-1 TRBV6-4 16 CASSDSVRRKLNEQFF
TRBJ2-1 TRBV7-9 17 CASSPQFTSGIYNEQFF
TRBJ1-2 TRBV5-1 16 CASSLSPLGGNYGYTF
TRBJ2-2 TRBV29-1 17 CSVEPAGGITNTGELFF
TRBJ2-5 TRBV19 14 CASRLATGEETQYF
TRBJ1-3 TRBV5-1 17 CASSLKVGWSSGNTIYF
. TRBV28 14 CASSFSLTSHEQYF
TRBJ2-7 TRBV6-1 13 CASSMTGLYEQYF
TRBJ1-6 TRBV19 15 CASSRDSPYNSPLHF
TRBJ1-1 TRBV30 15 CAWNHRDRDDTEAFF
TRBJ2-1 TRBV5-1 15 CASSLSSGNYNEQFF
TRBJ2-2 TRBV10-1 14 CASSEPEGTGELFF
TRBJ2-2 TRBV19 16 CASSIVGALGTGELFF
TRBJ2-7 TRBV19 16 CASSIALLAGGYEQYF
TRBJ2-7 TRBV28 15 CASSTSGSGIHEQYF
TRBJ2-5 TRBV9 14 CASSVDYREETQYF
TRBJ2-1 TRBV4-1 17 CASSQLVAGLSYNEQFF
TRBJ1-2 TRBV28 14 CASSTTGSNYGYTF
TRBJ2-3 TRBV5-1 17 CASSLAPTSGSTDTQYF
TRBJ2-7 TRBV7-9 15 CASSLDGGALYEQYF
TRBJ1-5 TRBV28 17 CASSLPGSPTENQPQHF
TRBJ2-1 TRBV9 17 CASSVGIASTFYNEQFF
TRBJ2-5 TRBV30 13 CAWSVWGTQTQYF
TRBJ1-5 TRBV27 17 CASSSVFQSGSNQPQHF
TRBJ2-1 TRBV7-6 20 CASSPFGKRVYGSSYNEQFF
. TRBV19 16 CASSINRESLSDEQYF
TRBJ2-3 TRBV10-3 15 CAISGQTSRTDTQYF
TRBJ1-1 TRBV2 14 CASTQDRAKKGAFF
TRBJ1-2 TRBV5-4 14 CASSPGGGAYGYTF